The 13 T cell receptor beta chains listed next were all sequenced from one sample in a study of blood T cell repertoires in COVID-19. Some clones are missing from TCRdb's copy, which holds only in-frame ones; the method was immunoSEQ multiplex PCR. The sample holds some 120,000 clones, 85% seen once. The source material was peripheral blood. The origin of the receptors is an elderly man with active or convalescent COVID-19.

In its sample, this clone was seen a few times. This chain links TRBV10-2 with TRBJ1-2, with unresolved D. Germline V gives CDR1 WSHSY, CDR2 SAAADI. The CDR3 is made up of 12 amino acids. Trimming took off 5 bases at V and 6 bases at J, with 10 bases between the two ends. The CDR3 sequence: CASSPGLHGYTF. In DNA form, the CDR3 reads TGCGCCAGCAGTCCCGGTTTACATGGCTACACCTTC.

The V call is TRBV29-1, the J call TRBJ1-1; TRBD1 aligns across 7 bases. Germline CDR1 and CDR2: SQVTM and ANQGSEA. The V segment lost 5 bases and the J segment 3 bases; nucleotides outside the gene matches: 9. This CDR3 spans 14 amino acids. The CDR3 spells CSVKSTGVDTEAFF. As DNA, the CDR3 is TGCAGCGTTAAGTCCACAGGGGTCGACACTGAAGCTTTCTTT.

V and J are TRBV19 and TRBJ1-3, with a weak D call TRBD1 (6 bases). The ends were cut back, 3 bases at V and 5 bases at J, with 8 bases in the middle. The germline V gene encodes CDR1 LNHDA and CDR2 SQIVND (reference sequence). This CDR3 spans 13 amino acids. The CDR3 DNA reads as TGTGCCAGTAGTATGGACAGTAGAAACACCATATATTTT. Protein product: CASSMDSRNTIYF.

This clone showed up just once. The genes are TRBV19 and TRBJ2-7, with a weak D call TRBD2 (6 bases). Germline V CDR1 and CDR2: LNHDA, SQIVND (reference sequence). The CDR3 is made up of 15 amino acids. The germline V and J ends were trimmed by 5 bases and 0 bases, with 14 bases remaining between them. CDR3 residues: CASSWGVHSSYEQYF. The CDR3 DNA follows: TGTGCCAGTAGTTGGGGGGTCCACTCCTCCTACGAGCAGTACTTC.

The chain combines TRBV29-1 with TRBJ2-6; D is unresolved. Trimming removed 3 bases from V and 0 bases from J, with 12 bases in between. The CDR3 runs to 16 residues. Germline CDR1 is SQVTM and CDR2 is ANQGSEA. CDR3 region: CSVERVSSSGANVLTF. The DNA of the CDR3 is TGCAGCGTTGAGAGAGTTTCAAGCTCTGGGGCCAACGTCCTGACTTTC.

The V gene is TRBV28, the J gene TRBJ2-5; D is undetermined. Per germline, CDR1 MDHEN and CDR2 SYDVKM. CDR3 size: 15 residues. Trimming cost V 1 base and J 5 bases, with 14 bases left between them. Written as DNA, the CDR3 is TGTGCCAGCAGTTTATACCTGGGTTCGGGTGAGACCCAGTACTTC. Residues: CASSLYLGSGETQYF. The full variable domain, with the rest looked up from reference TRBV28 and TRBJ2-5, is DVKVTQSSRYLVKRTGEKVFLECVQDMDHENMFWYRQDPGLGLRLIYFSYDVKMKEKGDIPEGYSVSREKKERFSLILESASTNQTSMYLCASSLYLGSGETQYFGPGTRLLVL.

The V call is TRBV24-1, the J call TRBJ2-6; TRBD1 matches at 9 bases. Germline values: CDR1 KGHDR, CDR2 SFDVKD. J lost 0 bases, V lost 9 bases, and 14 bases had no gene match. The CDR3 sequence is 19 residues long. The CDR3 sequence: CATSNRPGQGFSGANVLTF. CDR3 DNA sequence: TGTGCCACCTCAAACCGCCCGGGACAGGGCTTCTCTGGGGCCAACGTCCTGACTTTC.

The CDR3 DNA is TGTGCCAGCAGCTTAGCTACAAGACTAGTCTACAATGAGCAGTTCTTC. Its translation: CASSLATRLVYNEQFF. The chain employs TRBV7-8 and TRBJ2-1; possible D gene TRBD2, 6 bases. V was trimmed by 0 bases and J by 3 bases, leaving 12 bases between them. The CDR3 totals 16 residues. The germline V gene has CDR1 SGHVS and CDR2 FQNEAQ. Together with reference TRBV7-8 and TRBJ2-1, the CDR3 gives the full variable domain: GAGVSQSPRYKVAKRGQDVALRCDPISGHVSLFWYQQALGQGPEFLTYFQNEAQLDKSGLPSDRFFAERPEGSVSTLKIQRTQQEDSAVYLCASSLATRLVYNEQFFGPGTRLTVL.

The rearrangement joins TRBV4-3 to TRBJ2-2; 11 nucleotides align to TRBD2. V gave up 2 bases and J gave up 1 base; unmatched junction bases: 0. From germline, CDR1 is LGHNA and CDR2 YSLEER. The CDR3 runs to 16 residues. CDR3 sequence reads: CASSQTSGRNTGELFF. CDR3 coding DNA: TGCGCCAGCAGCCAAACTAGCGGGAGGAACACCGGGGAGCTGTTTTTT.

This chain joins TRBV7-8 and TRBJ2-1, with 14 bases fitting TRBD2. The length of the CDR3 is 17 residues. Trimming removed 6 bases from V and 4 bases from J; junction bases left unmatched: 8. In germline, CDR1 is SGHVS, CDR2 FQNEAQ. The CDR3 DNA sequence: TGTGCCAGCAGAGGGACTAGCGGGAGAGGGGGATACAATGAGCAGTTCTTC. Protein: CASRGTSGRGGYNEQFF. Full variable domain (missing parts from reference TRBV7-8 and TRBJ2-1): GAGVSQSPRYKVAKRGQDVALRCDPISGHVSLFWYQQALGQGPEFLTYFQNEAQLDKSGLPSDRFFAERPEGSVSTLKIQRTQQEDSAVYLCASRGTSGRGGYNEQFFGPGTRLTVL.

The chain couples TRBV6-1 to TRBJ1-2; the match to TRBD1 covers 10 bases. The CDR3 totals 15 residues. Trimming took 3 bases from V and 1 from J; bases not matched to a gene: 2. Germline V gene data show CDR1 as MNHNS and CDR2 as SASEGT. The CDR3 nucleotides are TGTGCCAGCAGTGAGGGGACAGGGGTTAACTATGGCTACACCTTC. This sequence encodes CASSEGTGVNYGYTF.

This chain connects TRBV7-2 to TRBJ1-2; D ambiguous. Germline values: CDR1 SGHTA, CDR2 FQGNSA. There are 12 residues in the CDR3. With 5 bases removed from V and 7 bases from J, the gap between germline ends came to 11 bases. The CDR3 DNA sequence: TGTGCCAGCAGCCCCACAAGTCGTGGCTACACCTTC. Protein product: CASSPTSRGYTF.

The CDR3 DNA is TGTGCCAGCAGCCCAAACCCAGGGAAAGTAGATAGGAACACTGAAGCTTTCTTT. Its protein product is CASSPNPGKVDRNTEAFF. The chain employs TRBV7-9 and TRBJ1-1, with D perhaps TRBD1 (5 bases). V lost 5 bases and J lost 1, with 23 bases in between. The CDR3 sequence is 18 residues long. Germline CDR1 SEHNR, CDR2 FQNEAQ (reference sequence).